What follows describes a single T cell receptor beta chain. What antigen it recognizes has not been identified. No base quality values were provided; no much bigger clone lies one nucleotide off. The study profiled bulk TCR beta-chain repertoires in matched peripheral blood, tumor and adjacent normal breast tissue taken from over 15 patients with early-stage breast cancer. Before surgery, whole blood (roughly 4.5-10 mL) was collected into EDTA tubes and processed within 2 hours. Peripheral blood mononuclear cells were isolated by Ficoll-Paque centrifugation in SepMate-50 tubes. PBMCs were cryopreserved in aliquots of roughly 1.8 to 4 million cells in approximately 90% FBS with roughly 10% DMSO and kept in liquid nitrogen. The Qiagen AllPrep DNA/RNA Mini kit was used for genomic DNA extraction. Two independent genomic DNA replicates were amplified for each sample, with roughly 0.5 ug used for blood and approximately 1.5 ug for tumor or normal breast. Following the manufacturer's instructions, the ImmunoSeq Intro kit was used to carry out TCRB sequencing on genomic DNA. Multiplex PCR ran approximately 29 cycles with proprietary primers and spike-in control sequences for absolute quantification. An 87-bp fragment spanning the CDR3 and flanking V and J genes was sequenced with single-end 150-bp reads. Seven samples, with two replicates for each sample, were multiplexed per lane of an Illumina MiSeq using version 3.0 chemistry. Turning to the authors' computational methods: The vendor's proprietary pipeline processed the raw data and merged both replicates into a single result for each sample. To define clonotypes, the study grouped productive rearrangements that shared the V-gene family, CDR3 amino acid sequence and J-gene segment. Clonality was computed as 1 minus the normalized Shannon entropy (Pielou evenness) of TCRB abundances. To estimate T cell density, the total number of templates was divided by the input cell count, which was inferred from how much DNA went in. Recon, run with its default parameters, was used to estimate overall repertoire diversity and clonality. A clonotype was considered tumor-enriched if its abundance in tumor exceeded 0.1% and was at least 32-fold higher than its abundance in normal breast. Sourced from immuneACCESS, this table was stored by TCRdb with only in-frame sequences that have V and J called. A share of the clones is absent; for the studies checked, an unresolved V gene accounts for under half, and the remainder has no known explanation. V and J calls plus clone size are reproduced from that table; the DNA served to infer D and trimming. Here the sample has just over 70,000 clones; around 80% occur a single time. 3.5% of the sample is in the top ten clones.

Trimming accounts for 6 bases at V and 1 base at J, while the number of junction bases matched to no gene is 8. For CDR1 and CDR2, the germline V gene lists SGHAT and FQNNGV. Counted from cysteine to phenylalanine, this CDR3 has 15 amino acids. Only the CDR3 part of the read is kept: 45 bases, read in frame from the first base. This sample is drawn from a study of early stage breast cancer tumors (dated by TCRdb to about 2017). The study in broad terms: Of the 15 or so invasive breast tumors, about a dozen were found to be estrogen receptor-positive, progesterone receptor-positive and HER2-negative. About 70% of the 12 ER+/PR+/HER2- tumors were invasive ductal carcinomas, while the other four were invasive lobular carcinomas. On average, each sample had 8.5 to 10-fold read coverage. A total of 2,651,842 templates, representing some 1 million unique clonotypes, were detected across all samples.

What the authors observed across the whole study: Around 2.5-fold higher T cell density and higher clonality were observed in tumors than in adjacent normal breast tissue. Repertoires from blood resembled normal breast more closely than tumor, and using blood as a reference for each tissue separated tumor from normal in most of the 16 patients. Chain pairing and functional markers such as CD4, CD8 and FOXP3 were not captured by bulk genomic DNA sequencing of unsorted cells. Because the cohort was small, a breakdown by tumor subtype could not be done. Enriched TCRB sequences shared across patients were mostly commonly generated sequences, unlikely to play an important role in the tumor microenvironment.

Sequencing used blood. This sequence uses TRBV11-2 and TRBJ2-5, with 7 bases in between that match TRBD1. This sequence was found in a person in their sixties or seventies with breast cancer. The DNA sequence is given as TGTGCCAGCAGTTTTGGACAGGCCCTCCAAGAGACCCAGTACTTC. It codes for CASSFGQALQETQYF. With all but the CDR3 taken from the reference TRBV11-2 and TRBJ2-5 genes, the full variable domain is: EAGVAQSPRYKIIEKRQSVAFWCNPISGHATLYWYQQILGQGPKLLIQFQNNGVVDDSQLPKDRFSAERLKGVDSTLKIQPAKLEDSAVYLCASSFGQALQETQYFGPGTRLLVL.